The 32 T cell receptor beta chains in this list originate from one sample, sequenced in a study of blood T cell repertoires in COVID-19. Produced via immunoSEQ multiplex PCR; TCRdb's table is partial and in-frame only. The repertoire holds about 140,000 clones, with around 84% as singletons. Sequencing was done on a sample of peripheral blood. These receptors were collected from a human donor in a cohort sampled during active COVID-19.

The chain uses TRBV7-9 and TRBJ1-1, with a weak D call TRBD1 (6 bases). This CDR3 is 13 amino acids long. The germline CDR1 and CDR2 sequences are SEHNR and FQNEAQ (reference sequence). Trimming cost V 1 base and J 10 bases, with 13 bases left between them. For the CDR3, the DNA is TGTGCCAGCAGCTTAGAGGCTCAGGGGCGAGCTTTCTTT. Its protein is CASSLEAQGRAFF.

The chain combines TRBV7-9 with TRBJ2-1; D may be TRBD2 (5 bases). The CDR3 length is 14 residues. The germline V gene encodes CDR1 SEHNR and CDR2 FQNEAQ (reference sequence). The ends were cut back, 1 base at V and 6 bases at J, with 10 bases in the middle. The CDR3 bases are TGTGCCAGCAGCTTAGGTCCGGGAAGCAATGAGCAGTTCTTC. This translates into CASSLGPGSNEQFF.

This chain connects TRBV28 to TRBJ2-7; TRBD2 agrees at 11 bases. The CDR3 is 17 amino acids. Germline assignment: CDR1 MDHEN and CDR2 SYDVKM. The V gene end was trimmed by 5 bases and the J gene end by 3 bases; junction bases not matched to a gene: 12. The CDR3 DNA is TGTGCCAGCAGTCCTCCCGGGGGGGGGACTAGCGGCTACGAGCAGTACTTC. Translating it yields CASSPPGGGTSGYEQYF. The full variable domain, with the rest looked up from reference TRBV28 and TRBJ2-7, is DVKVTQSSRYLVKRTGEKVFLECVQDMDHENMFWYRQDPGLGLRLIYFSYDVKMKEKGDIPEGYSVSREKKERFSLILESASTNQTSMYLCASSPPGGGTSGYEQYFGPGTRLTVT.

The chain carries TRBV3-1 (or the pseudogene TRBV3-2) and TRBJ2-1; 9 bases fit TRBD2. Germline V gives CDR1 LGHDT, CDR2 YNNKEL (reference sequence). V dropped 1 base and J dropped 5; count of bases not matched to a gene: 6. The CDR3 length is 16 residues. The DNA of the CDR3 is TGTGCCAGCAGCCAAGCCGGGACTAGCATACACAATGAGCAGTTCTTC. Amino acids: CASSQAGTSIHNEQFF.

V usage is TRBV7-8 and J usage is TRBJ1-2; tentatively, D is TRBD1 (6 bases). The V end lost 3 bases, the J end lost 3 bases, and 14 bases lay between the germline ends. The CDR3 spans 15 residues. CDR1 and CDR2 from the germline V gene are SGHVS and FQNEAQ. CDR3 sequence (DNA): TGTGCCAGCAGCTTCACACCGCAGGGGTACTATGGCTACACCTTC. This translates into CASSFTPQGYYGYTF. Supplemented by reference TRBV7-8 and TRBJ1-2, the full variable domain reads GAGVSQSPRYKVAKRGQDVALRCDPISGHVSLFWYQQALGQGPEFLTYFQNEAQLDKSGLPSDRFFAERPEGSVSTLKIQRTQQEDSAVYLCASSFTPQGYYGYTFGSGTRLTVV.

V and J are TRBV25-1 and TRBJ1-1, with 7 bases identical to TRBD1. CDR3 length: 13 amino acids. CDR1 and CDR2 (germline): MGHDK, SYGVNS. V was clipped by 10 bases and J by 4 bases; unmatched bases: 9. The CDR3 DNA is TGTGCCACGACAGGGTTTGGGACCACTGAAGCTTTCTTT. Its protein is CATTGFGTTEAFF.

The V and J genes are TRBV11-1 and TRBJ2-7; 7 positions match TRBD1. The length of the CDR3 is 13 residues. CDR1 and CDR2 (germline): SGHAT, FQDESV (reference sequence). With V trimmed by 5 bases and J by 2 bases, 3 bases remained unmatched. The CDR3 reads CASSRDRPYEQYF. The CDR3 region has the DNA TGTGCCAGCAGCCGGGACAGACCCTACGAGCAGTACTTC. Using reference TRBV11-1 and TRBJ2-7 for the parts outside the CDR3, the full variable domain is EAEVAQSPRYKITEKSQAVAFWCDPISGHATLYWYRQILGQGPELLVQFQDESVVDDSQLPKDRFSAERLKGVDSTLKIQPAELGDSAMYLCASSRDRPYEQYFGPGTRLTVT.

The chain is built from TRBV6-4 and TRBJ1-4, with 12 bases fitting TRBD1. Losses at the gene ends were 0 bases for V and 3 bases for J; bases not matched to a gene: 8. This CDR3 spans 19 amino acids. Germline-derived CDR1 and CDR2 are MRHNA and SNTAGT. The DNA of the CDR3 is TGTGCCAGCAGTGACTCGATGGGGACAGGGGGCGCCTCTAATGAAAAACTGTTTTTT. This translates into CASSDSMGTGGASNEKLFF.

With respect to this clone: An end of the junction differs from the germline gene, which may be a read error. This CDR3 reads CASSLDSYNSPLHF. The CDR3 region has the DNA TGTGCCAGCAGCCTAGACTCCTACAATTCACCCCTCCACTTT. The V gene is TRBV7-9, the J gene TRBJ1-6; no clear D gene. This CDR3 has 14 amino acids. In germline, CDR1 is SEHNR, CDR2 FQNEAQ (reference sequence).

In this sample, this clone turned up a few times. The CDR3 here is CASSKEETSGLNEQFF. CDR3 coding DNA: TGTGCCAGCAGCAAAGAAGAGACTAGCGGCCTTAATGAGCAGTTCTTC. The rearrangement uses TRBV7-2 and TRBJ2-1; 9 bases map to TRBD2. CDR3 length: 16 residues. Losses at the gene ends were 5 bases for V and 7 bases for J; bases not matched to a gene: 12. The germline V gene encodes CDR1 SGHTA and CDR2 FQGNSA.

The chain recombines TRBV25-1 with TRBJ2-7; D possibly corresponds to TRBD2 (7 bases). Per the germline V gene, CDR1 is MGHDK and CDR2 is SYGVNS. The CDR3 is 13 amino acids. V was pared by 7 bases and J by 4 bases, with 14 bases between. The CDR3 here is CASTKGGVYEQYF. In DNA form, the CDR3 reads TGTGCCAGCACCAAAGGGGGGGTTTACGAGCAGTACTTC.

The V gene is TRBV5-8, the J gene TRBJ2-4; D might be TRBD2 (6 bases). Per germline, CDR1 SGHTS and CDR2 YDEGEE. V lost 2 bases and J 6 bases, leaving 18 bases between the germline ends. The CDR3 loop spans 16 amino acids. The CDR3, as DNA: TGTGCCAGCAGCTTCTATTCCATGGCCGGGAGAAACATTCAGTACTTC. It translates to CASSFYSMAGRNIQYF.

The chain has TRBV29-1 and TRBJ1-2; 9 bases align to TRBD1. V lost 6 bases, J lost 5 bases, and 7 bases stayed unmatched. The germline V gene has CDR1 SQVTM and CDR2 ANQGSEA. CDR3 length: 13 residues. The CDR3 sequence: CSVSGQGRYGYTF. CDR3 in DNA: TGCAGCGTCAGTGGACAGGGGAGATATGGCTACACCTTC.

A few counts support this clone. V gene TRBV21-1 combines with J gene TRBJ2-3; the table gives TRBD2 as D, unverified against the DNA. TRBV21-1 constitutes a pseudogene. The CDR3 runs 17 residues. CDR3: CASSKVERSGRTDTQYF. The CDR3 DNA is TGTGCCAGCAGCAAAGTGGAGAGGAGCGGGAGGACAGATACGCAGTATTTT.

The V gene is TRBV27, the J gene TRBJ1-1; TRBD1 agrees at 8 bases. The germline V gene has CDR1 MNHEY and CDR2 SMNVEV (reference sequence). The CDR3 totals 15 residues. The J segment lost 1 base and the V segment lost 7 bases, leaving 8 bases of the junction unmatched. The chain's CDR3 is CASIHSGTGNTEAFF. CDR3 coding DNA: TGTGCCAGCATCCATTCCGGGACAGGGAACACTGAAGCTTTCTTT.

V usage is TRBV7-2 and J usage is TRBJ1-6; D remains unclear. The CDR3 loop spans 14 amino acids. Germline lookup yields CDR1 SGHTA and CDR2 FQGNSA. Trimming shortened V by 5 bases and J by 8 bases, and 13 bases separated the two germline ends. The CDR3 DNA reads as TGTGCCAGCAGCCCCCCCGGGTCGCATTCACCCCTCCACTTT. Amino acid sequence: CASSPPGSHSPLHF.

The chain is built from TRBV5-1 and TRBJ2-7; no firm D call. The CDR3 loop spans 15 amino acids. Germline V gene sequence: CDR1 SGHRS, CDR2 YFSETQ. Trimming pared 0 bases from V and 3 bases from J, leaving 13 bases between. CDR3 sequence reads: CASSLEAVFVYEQYF. CDR3 DNA sequence: TGCGCCAGCAGCTTGGAAGCCGTGTTCGTCTACGAGCAGTACTTC.

The chain recombines TRBV6-5 with TRBJ2-7; 10 positions agree with TRBD1. CDR3 length equals 15 residues. Trimming removed 5 bases from V and 4 bases from J; junction bases left unmatched: 8. Germline V gene sequence: CDR1 MNHEY, CDR2 SVGAGI. The CDR3 sequence: CASSPRQGARYEQYF. CDR3 in DNA: TGTGCCAGCAGTCCACGACAGGGGGCAAGGTACGAGCAGTACTTC.

V usage is TRBV2 and J usage is TRBJ1-3; TRBD1 agrees at 8 bases. The CDR3 covers 13 residues. Trimming at V came to 11 bases and at J to 5 bases, leaving 8 bases not matched to a gene. CDR1 is SNHLY and CDR2 is FYNNEI in the germline V gene. In nucleotides, the CDR3 is TGTGCCGGGTCAGGGGGCTACAGAAACACCATATATTTT. Encoded protein: CAGSGGYRNTIYF.

This chain connects TRBV27 to TRBJ2-7; the D gene is possibly TRBD2 (5 bases). Trimming cost V 3 bases and J 4 bases, with 16 bases left between them. The CDR3 consists of 15 residues. CDR1 and CDR2 (germline): MNHEY, SMNVEV (reference sequence). DNA for the CDR3: TGTGCCAGCAGTTTTATCGGGGAAGGGTTGTACGAGCAGTACTTC. It yields the protein CASSFIGEGLYEQYF.

This clone was seen a few times. The rearrangement links TRBV5-1 to TRBJ1-2; 7 nucleotides agree with TRBD1. The CDR3 totals 14 residues. Germline loops: CDR1 SGHRS, CDR2 YFSETQ. The ends lost 2 bases at V and 6 bases at J; junction bases unmatched: 7. DNA for the CDR3: TGCGCCAGCAGCTTCTTAGGTCAGGGGGATGGCTACACCTTC. Its translation: CASSFLGQGDGYTF.

This chain uses TRBV15 with TRBJ2-4, with D possibly being TRBD1 (6 bases). Germline assignment: CDR1 LNHNV and CDR2 YYDKDF (reference sequence). The CDR3 is 13 amino acids. Trimming left V 7 bases short and J 12 bases short, with 19 bases between. The CDR3 DNA reads as TGTGCCACCACCGACCACCCCGGGACACCTCAGTACTTC. Encoded protein: CATTDHPGTPQYF. Supplemented by reference TRBV15 and TRBJ2-4, the full variable domain reads DAMVIQNPRYQVTQFGKPVTLSCSQTLNHNVMYWYQQKSSQAPKLLFHYYDKDFNNEADTPDNFQSRRPNTSFCFLDIRSPGLGDTAMYLCATTDHPGTPQYFGAGTRLSVL.

The rearrangement joins TRBV30 to TRBJ1-3, with a weak D call TRBD1 (5 bases). The CDR3 spans 13 residues. Per germline, CDR1 GTSNPN and CDR2 SVGIG (reference sequence). Between the trimmed V and J ends, which lost 8 bases and 1 base, there was a span of 12 bases. CDR3: CAGGGGSGNTIYF. CDR3 in DNA: TGTGCCGGGGGAGGAGGGTCTGGAAACACCATATATTTT.

This clone was found once. V and J are TRBV5-1 and TRBJ2-2; the D gene is possibly TRBD2 (7 bases). The V gene lost 6 bases and the J gene lost 3 bases, with 15 bases spanning the gap. Germline CDR1 and CDR2: SGHRS and YFSETQ. This CDR3 has 15 amino acids. The CDR3 DNA sequence: TGCGCCAGCACCCGCTGGGGGGGCGACACCGGGGAGCTGTTTTTT. Its protein product is CASTRWGGDTGELFF.

The CDR3 spells CASSPGGRYEQYF. The DNA for the CDR3 is TGTGCCAGCAGCCCCGGGGGGCGTTACGAGCAGTACTTC. This chain links TRBV12-3 or TRBV12-4 with TRBJ2-7; D might be TRBD2 (7 bases). Trimming left V 6 bases short and J 4 bases short, with 13 bases between. This CDR3 spans 13 amino acids.

This clone was detected only a few times. This rearrangement joins TRBV3-1 (or the pseudogene TRBV3-2) to TRBJ2-2; no reliable D call. The CDR3 covers 14 residues. Germline-derived CDR1 and CDR2 are LGHDT and YNNKEL (reference sequence). V dropped 4 bases and J dropped 2 bases, with 8 bases sitting between them. The DNA for the CDR3 is TGTGCCAGCAGCCGATCCCTAAACACCGGGGAGCTGTTTTTT. Encoded protein: CASSRSLNTGELFF.

The chain links TRBV9 to TRBJ2-1; the match to TRBD2 covers 11 bases. CDR3 size: 17 residues. Germline loops: CDR1 SGDLS, CDR2 YYNGEE. The junction had 8 bases not matched to a gene; V was cut back by 0 bases and J by 6 bases. CDR3: CASSVGVRLAGINEQFF. Written as DNA, the CDR3 is TGTGCCAGCAGCGTAGGGGTACGACTAGCGGGAATCAATGAGCAGTTCTTC.

This chain uses TRBV7-7 with TRBJ2-1; 10 bases map to TRBD2. J gave up 4 bases and V 5 bases, and 5 bases lay outside the gene matches. This CDR3 is 15 amino acids long. Looked up from germline, CDR1 is SSHAT and CDR2 is FNYEAQ (reference sequence). CDR3 residues: CASSARTSGYNEQFF. The CDR3 coding sequence is TGTGCCAGCAGCGCACGGACTAGCGGATACAATGAGCAGTTCTTC. The full variable domain, its missing parts supplied by reference TRBV7-7 and TRBJ2-1, is GAGVSQSPRYKVTKRGQDVTLRCDPISSHATLYWYQQALGQGPEFLTYFNYEAQPDKSGLPSDRFSAERPEGSISTLTIQRTEQRDSAMYRCASSARTSGYNEQFFGPGTRLTVL.

This clone showed up just once. The V and J genes are TRBV6-6 and TRBJ2-2; D is unclear. Germline CDR1 reads MNHNY; CDR2 reads SVGAGI (reference sequence). Trimming cost V 7 bases and J 3 bases, with 6 bases left between them. This CDR3 has 12 residues. The CDR3 coding sequence is TGTGCCAGCACTGCAGACACCGGGGAGCTGTTTTTT. This encodes CASTADTGELFF.

This chain uses TRBV6-2 or TRBV6-3 with TRBJ2-3; D gene uncertain. V was cut by 2 bases and J by 2 bases, with 14 bases left in between. Per the germline V gene, CDR1 is MNHEY and CDR2 is SVGEGT. CDR3 length: 16 residues. CDR3 sequence: CASSYVNEPYTDTQYF. As DNA, the CDR3 is TGTGCCAGCAGTTACGTGAACGAACCCTACACAGATACGCAGTATTTT.

DNA for the CDR3: TGTGCCAGCAGTCCTGCTCAGGGGGCGATCTACGAGCAGTACTTC. Translating it yields CASSPAQGAIYEQYF. The rearrangement links TRBV28 to TRBJ2-7, with TRBD1 matching over 8 bases. With 5 bases clipped from V and 3 bases from J, the junction kept 9 bases outside the gene matches. The CDR3 has 15 residues. Germline CDR1 MDHEN, CDR2 SYDVKM.

The genes are TRBV14 and TRBJ2-3; 9 bases fit TRBD1. J lost 2 bases, V lost 3 bases, and 6 bases had no gene match. The CDR3 extends over 16 amino acids. CDR1 SGHDN and CDR2 FVKESK come from the germline V gene. The CDR3 loop reads CASSHRGTGITDTQYF. The CDR3 coding sequence is TGTGCCAGCAGCCACCGAGGGACAGGGATCACAGATACGCAGTATTTT.